Listed here are 7 T cell receptor beta chains from one sample, sequenced in a study of CD8 T cells in ankylosing spondylitis. TCRdb independently ran MiXCR on the 5' RACE reads; one entry per CDR3 protein. The table lists around 120,000 distinct CDR3 sequences, approximately 15% of them singletons. The sequencing sample was made of blood, either unsorted or a sorted T cell fraction (not recorded which). The receptors were sampled from a female donor with ankylosing spondylitis or in good health (not recorded which).

The sample holds many counts of this clonotype. This chain uses TRBV21-1 with TRBJ1-1; the DNA was not compared with TRBD1, the D call given in the table. TRBV21-1 is recorded as a pseudogene. This CDR3 comprises 12 residues. The CDR3 nucleotides are TGTGCCAGCAGCGGGTCAGCAGCCCCGAACTTCTTT. Residues: CASSGSAAPNFF.

In regard to this clonotype: A much larger clone differs from this one at a single base, so this may be a read error. V gene TRBV10-2 combines with J gene TRBJ2-7; D is undetermined. The CDR3 consists of 12 residues. The germline V gene has CDR1 WSHSY and CDR2 SAAADI. DNA of the CDR3: TGCGTCAGCAGTGATCGCTACTACGAGCAGTACTTC. It codes for CVSSDRYYEQYF.

There are a few counts of this clonotype. The genes are TRBV7-9 and TRBJ2-1, with 7 bases aligning to TRBD2. CDR1 SEHNR and CDR2 FQNEAQ come from the germline V gene (reference sequence). The CDR3 sequence is 15 residues long. With 0 bases clipped from V and 7 bases from J, the junction kept 6 bases outside the gene matches. As DNA, the CDR3 is TGTGCCAGCAGCTTAGCGAGCGGGATTGGTAATGAGCAGTTCTTC. Its translation is CASSLASGIGNEQFF.

This chain links TRBV20-1 with TRBJ2-2, with 11 bases identical to TRBD2. The CDR3 totals 16 residues. Germline-derived CDR1 and CDR2 are DFQATT and SNEGSKA (reference sequence). With V trimmed by 6 bases and J by 1 base, 7 bases remained unmatched. CDR3 amino acids: CSAQELAGENTGELFF. Written as DNA, the CDR3 is TGCAGTGCCCAAGAACTAGCGGGAGAGAACACCGGGGAGCTGTTTTTT.

This clonotype appeared many times. The V call is TRBV5-1, the J call TRBJ2-1; 7 bases agree with TRBD2. Germline V gene sequence: CDR1 SGHRS, CDR2 YFSETQ. The V gene end was trimmed by 4 bases and the J gene end by 0 bases; junction bases not matched to a gene: 4. The CDR3 spans 15 residues. Here the CDR3 reads CASSAGEISYNEQFF. CDR3 nucleotides: TGCGCCAGCAGCGCGGGGGAAATCTCCTACAATGAGCAGTTCTTC.

This clonotype was counted only a few times. DNA for the CDR3: TGTGCCAGCAGCAAAAACAGGGGAGGTGAGACCCAGTACTTC. Its protein product is CASSKNRGGETQYF. The rearrangement joins TRBV21-1 to TRBJ2-5; TRBD1, the D gene given by the table, was not confirmed from the DNA. TRBV21-1 is an annotated pseudogene. The CDR3 runs 14 residues.

This clonotype was detected ten times or more. The chain uses TRBV24-1 and TRBJ2-3, with D maybe TRBD1 (5 bases). This CDR3 has 16 amino acids. The germline gives CDR1 KGHDR, CDR2 SFDVKD. Trimming took off 4 bases at V and 0 bases at J, with 13 bases between the two ends. The CDR3, as DNA: TGTGCCACCAGTGACCCCAGGGCCGAAAGCACAGATACGCAGTATTTT. It codes for CATSDPRAESTDTQYF.